The source of this T cell receptor beta chain is a study of T cell clonality in common variable immunodeficiency. Points from the study as a whole: Fewer deletions and N-nucleotide insertions were reportedly seen in common variable immunodeficiency TCR beta sequences.

In this sample, this clone turned up many times. Its antigen is as yet unknown. The missing CDR3 end, 3 residues past where the read stops, is filled in from the germline J gene. The germline V gene encodes CDR1 MNHEY and CDR2 SMNVEV (reference sequence). The CDR3 loop spans 18 amino acids. V lost 5 bases and J lost 0; bases outside the gene matches: 12. This table comes from immunoSEQ multiplex PCR, and its TCRdb copy is limited to in-frame clones, with some not included. The sample includes some 45,000 clones, none of them occurring once. Heparinized whole blood, about 5 to 9 ml, came from each donor.

V is TRBV27 and J is TRBJ1-2; TRBD1 aligns across 10 bases. The receptor was isolated from a person between 18 and 75 years old in good health. Material for sequencing was peripheral blood mononuclear cells. The covered CDR3 bases are TGTGCCAGCAGTCCCCTCCCGGGACAGGGGACGGCTAACTATGGC. This translates into CASSPLPGQGTANYG. The full CDR3 sequence reads CASSPLPGQGTANYGYTF.